The 17 T cell receptor beta chains listed next were all sequenced from one sample in a study of blood T cells in healthy people across ages (dated by TCRdb to the mid-2010s). The library was generated by 5' RACE. Sequencing took place on an Illumina HiSeq 2500. The second PCR ran for about 7 to 11 cycles and used a J-beta primer mix along with a sample-barcoded 5' primer. The raw public reads went through TCRdb reprocessing: fastp at Q25, MiXCR clone calling, in-frame beta chains kept. For every CDR3 protein sequence, its rows merge into one entry that carries the most common genes and DNA. This sample is represented by some 920,000 distinct CDR3 sequences; just over 50% of them were singletons. The ten largest make up about 22% of the sample. The sequencing input was blood. Receptor source: an older woman in good health.

This clonotype was detected only once. V and J are TRBV5-5 and TRBJ2-7; 7 bases are shared with TRBD1. V shed 1 base and J 2 bases; nucleotides not matched to a gene: 6. In germline, CDR1 is SGHKS, CDR2 YYEKEE (reference sequence). The CDR3 has 15 amino acids. CDR3 protein: CASSLLTGAPYEQYF. In DNA, the CDR3 is TGTGCCAGCAGCTTGTTAACAGGGGCCCCCTACGAGCAGTACTTC.

This chain joins TRBV25-1 and TRBJ2-4, with D perhaps TRBD1 (6 bases). Gene TRBJ2-7 matches the end of the DNA better, so the J call may be wrong. The CDR3 consists of 13 residues. The germline V gene has CDR1 MGHDK and CDR2 SYGVNS. The CDR3, as DNA: TGTGCCAGCAGTGATCCCAGGGGATACGAGCAGTACTTC. It specifies CASSDPRGYEQYF.

J is TRBJ2-7 and V is TRBV12-3 or TRBV12-4; perhaps TRBD2 as D (6 bases). The CDR3 is 14 amino acids. V gave up 6 bases and J gave up 3 bases, with 15 bases separating them. The CDR3 loop is CASSVSGTFYEQYF. In DNA, the CDR3 is TGTGCCAGCAGCGTTTCCGGGACTTTCTACGAGCAGTACTTC.

This clonotype was seen a handful of times. The chain is built from TRBV27 and TRBJ2-7, with 11 bases matching TRBD1. Germline CDR1 reads MNHEY; CDR2 reads SMNVEV (reference sequence). The ends lost 7 bases at V and 5 bases at J; junction bases unmatched: 10. The CDR3 extends over 15 amino acids. DNA for the CDR3: TGTGCCAGCACCCCTTATGGGGGACAGGGGGACGAGCAGTACTTC. As protein: CASTPYGGQGDEQYF.

The chain employs TRBV25-1 and TRBJ2-7, with D perhaps matching TRBD1 (6 bases). This CDR3 contains 13 residues. Germline V gene sequence: CDR1 MGHDK, CDR2 SYGVNS. Trimming left V 4 bases short and J 5 bases short, with 12 bases between. The CDR3 loop is CASSVGGKDEQYF. Written as DNA, the CDR3 is TGTGCCAGCAGTGTAGGGGGTAAGGACGAGCAGTACTTC.

The J gene is TRBJ2-6, the V gene TRBV28; D may be TRBD1 or TRBD2 (6 bases each). Trimming removed 7 bases at V and 10 bases at J, with 11 bases between. CDR3 length equals 12 residues. The germline gives CDR1 MDHEN, CDR2 SYDVKM. CDR3 nucleotides: TGTGCCAGCAAGGGGGGTGGGAACGTCCTGACTTTC. Its translation: CASKGGGNVLTF.

The chain has TRBV4-1 and TRBJ2-3; TRBD2 agrees at 8 bases. This CDR3 spans 18 amino acids. With V trimmed by 7 bases and J by 5 bases, 20 bases remained unmatched. Germline lookup yields CDR1 MGHRA and CDR2 YSYEKL. The CDR3 here is CASNAGGRTGGPGDTQYF. The CDR3 nucleotides are TGCGCCAGCAACGCAGGAGGAAGGACGGGAGGGCCTGGAGATACGCAGTATTTT.

The chain is built from TRBV13 and TRBJ2-6; 8 nucleotides match TRBD1. Per germline, CDR1 PRHDT and CDR2 FYEKMQ (reference sequence). V lost 4 bases and J lost 1; bases outside the gene matches: 6. The CDR3 runs 17 residues. CDR3 loop: CASSWGQAYSGANVLTF. In DNA form, the CDR3 reads TGTGCCAGCAGCTGGGGACAGGCGTATTCTGGGGCCAACGTCCTGACTTTC.

The chain carries TRBV12-3 or TRBV12-4 and TRBJ2-5, with D hard to call. V was trimmed by 6 bases and J by 2 bases, leaving 7 bases between them. The CDR3 consists of 12 residues. The CDR3 sequence is CASRLKQETQYF. The DNA of the CDR3 is TGTGCCAGCAGATTGAAACAAGAGACCCAGTACTTC.

The J gene is TRBJ2-1, the V gene TRBV20-1, with TRBD1 matching 7 bases. This CDR3 contains 13 residues. Per the germline V gene, CDR1 is DFQATT and CDR2 is SNEGSKA (reference sequence). V dropped 6 bases and J dropped 5; count of bases not matched to a gene: 7. The CDR3 DNA reads TGCAGTGCCACAGGGGATTTGGACAATGAGCAGTTCTTC. Translating it yields CSATGDLDNEQFF.

This chain connects TRBV3-1 to TRBJ2-5; D uncertain. CDR1 LGHDT and CDR2 YNNKEL come from the germline V gene (reference sequence). The CDR3 totals 17 residues. The V and J ends lost 10 bases and 1 base respectively, with 25 bases between them. CDR3 coding DNA: TGTGCCACCCAGAAGTCCCCGGCCCACCGGCGCCAAGAGACCCAGTACTTC. It yields the protein CATQKSPAHRRQETQYF.

This chain joins TRBV5-1 and TRBJ1-1; TRBD1 aligns across 10 bases. Germline V gives CDR1 SGHRS, CDR2 YFSETQ. This CDR3 is 14 amino acids long. Trimming at V came to 4 bases and at J to 3 bases, leaving 3 bases not matched to a gene. The CDR3 sequence is CASSRTGGYTEAFF. As DNA, the CDR3 is TGCGCCAGCAGCAGGACAGGGGGTTACACTGAAGCTTTCTTT. Together with reference TRBV5-1 and TRBJ1-1, the CDR3 gives the full variable domain: KAGVTQTPRYLIKTRGQQVTLSCSPISGHRSVSWYQQTPGQGLQFLFEYFSETQRNKGNFPGRFSGRQFSNSRSEMNVSTLELGDSALYLCASSRTGGYTEAFFGQGTRLTVV.

This sequence joins TRBV15 and TRBJ1-5; D might be TRBD1 (5 bases). The CDR3 runs to 15 residues. Looked up from germline, CDR1 is LNHNV and CDR2 is YYDKDF (reference sequence). With 0 bases removed from V and 1 base from J, the gap between germline ends came to 7 bases. The CDR3 DNA reads as TGTGCCACCAGCAGAGATGGGGCGAGCAATCAGCCCCAGCATTTT. This encodes CATSRDGASNQPQHF.

The chain recombines TRBV28 with TRBJ2-4, with D perhaps matching TRBD2 (6 bases). V was clipped by 1 base and J by 11 bases, with 21 bases between them. There are 16 residues in the CDR3. In germline, CDR1 is MDHEN, CDR2 SYDVKM. The CDR3 nucleotides read TGTGCCAGCAGTTTATCACCAACCAGTGGGGGAGGTGTTCAGTACTTC. Translating it yields CASSLSPTSGGGVQYF.

The gene calls are TRBV2 and TRBJ1-1; D is ambiguous. The germline V gene has CDR1 SNHLY and CDR2 FYNNEI. The CDR3 has 13 residues. Trimming took 11 bases from V and 4 from J, leaving 17 bases between them. As DNA, the CDR3 is TGTGCCTCCCCCCGGGAAGCGGCCACTGAAGCTTTCTTT. Translated, it gives CASPREAATEAFF.

This clonotype has a handful of counts. V gene TRBV20-1 combines with J gene TRBJ1-2, with 7 bases aligning to TRBD1. V shed 0 bases and J 7 bases; nucleotides not matched to a gene: 8. The CDR3 spans 14 residues. The germline gives CDR1 DFQATT, CDR2 SNEGSKA (reference sequence). The CDR3 reads CSARDPAGGRGYTF. In DNA, the CDR3 is TGCAGTGCTAGAGACCCTGCAGGGGGTCGTGGCTACACCTTC.

The V call is TRBV5-6, the J call TRBJ2-1; D may correspond to TRBD1 or TRBD2 (5 bases each). V lost 0 bases and J 2 bases, leaving 24 bases between the germline ends. The CDR3 runs to 20 residues. Germline CDR1 is SGHDT and CDR2 is YYEEEE. The CDR3 loop is CASSLALIPGTLGAYNEQFF. The CDR3 DNA is TGTGCCAGCAGCTTGGCACTTATACCCGGGACCTTAGGGGCCTACAATGAGCAGTTCTTC.